The rows below give T cell receptor beta chains drawn from one sample of a study of cytomegalovirus exposure and HLA in healthy donors. The table came from immunoSEQ multiplex PCR; TCRdb's copy has only in-frame clones and leaves some out. Found here are fewer than 95,000 clones, roughly four fifths of them singletons; the top ten hold roughly 0.63%. Sequenced: PBMCs. The receptors shown here come from a man aged 25-45 years in good health and CMV-seronegative. Both conserved end residues are trimmed from each CDR3. D genes are given only for firm matches.

D	length	V	J	CDR3
TRBD1	13	TRBV18	TRBJ1-2	ASSPSRDRVNGYT
.	14	TRBV7-2	TRBJ2-1	ASSRPAAGAYNEQF
.	12	TRBV9	TRBJ2-5	ASSVGSTRETQY
.	12	TRBV7-7	TRBJ2-7	ASSLQDRPYEQY
TRBD1	13	TRBV7-2	TRBJ2-4	ASSLASRPGGIQY
TRBD1	12	TRBV9	TRBJ1-2	ASSVDRVGYGYT
.	13	TRBV5-4	TRBJ1-4	ASSLGPGSNEKLF
.	9	TRBV20-1	TRBJ1-5	SAGSNQPQH
.	11	TRBV7-7	TRBJ2-3	ASSPGSTDTQY
TRBD1	14	TRBV6-5	TRBJ1-2	ASSYYRTGRNYGYT
TRBD2	13	TRBV9	TRBJ2-2	ASSSRPGGAGELF
.	11	TRBV29-1	TRBJ2-5	SVERDIEGTQY
TRBD2	11	TRBV6-5	.	ASSYGTSHEQY
.	12	TRBV6-5	TRBJ2-7	ASSYSARSYEQY
.	12	TRBV5-1	TRBJ2-3	ASSGGSYTDTQY
TRBD2	12	TRBV6-6	TRBJ2-1	ASSSWEGRNEQF
.	11	TRBV7-9	TRBJ2-1	ASSLTGYPEQF
TRBD1	13	TRBV6-4	TRBJ1-2	ASSEHPDRDYGYT
TRBD2	13	TRBV5-1	TRBJ2-1	ASSFNLAGYNEQF
.	11	TRBV5-1	TRBJ1-1	ASSSEPGTEAF
TRBD1	13	TRBV27	TRBJ1-1	ASSAGTVRGAEAF
.	12	TRBV5-1	TRBJ2-1	ASSLDGGQFKTF
TRBD1	12	TRBV7-9	TRBJ1-2	ASSSDRGNYGYT
TRBD1	13	TRBV13	TRBJ2-1	ASSFVGQGHNEQF
TRBD2	14	TRBV7-3	TRBJ2-1	ASSLSASGNDNEQF
.	13	TRBV7-3	TRBJ1-6	ASSLGRGYNSPLH
TRBD2	12	TRBV6-6	TRBJ2-3	ASSPSGGGGTQY
.	12	TRBV7-9	TRBJ2-2	ASSLVGGTGELF
.	12	TRBV7-2	TRBJ1-1	ASSLVRGNTEAF
TRBD2	13	TRBV2	TRBJ2-7	ASSELAVYSYEQY
.	11	TRBV6-5	TRBJ2-1	ASTPPGANEQF
TRBD1	14	TRBV2	TRBJ1-1	ASSENQGVGAIEAF
TRBD2	13	TRBV4-3	.	ASSQDGSGGLEQY